The source of this TCR beta chain is a study of graft-versus-host responses after intestinal transplantation. At the level of the study: After anti-thymocyte globulin induction, recipients took tacrolimus and steroids for around three years.

A few counts support this clone. As yet, its antigen is unknown. The CDR3 totals 15 residues. Germline assignment: CDR1 SGHTA and CDR2 FQGTGA. Trimming took off 5 bases at V and 6 bases at J, with 20 bases between the two ends. Sequencing was performed with immunoSEQ multiplex PCR; in TCRdb, only in-frame clones are kept and a portion is missing. The table has approximately 63,000 clones, 90% to 95% seen once; the top ten hold about 0.4%. Study conclusions and caveats: Allograft graft-versus-host to host-versus-graft clonal ratios ran high in patients with graft-donor T cell macrochimerism. Investigators detected GvH clones in recipient marrow, with some emerging earlier in ileum or blood.

Sequenced material: unstimulated CD4+ T cells sorted from spleen or lymph node cells, taken before transplant. This chain links TRBV7-3 with TRBJ2-7; TRBD1 or TRBD2 may be the D gene (6 bases each). The receptor was derived from a human donor who was the organ donor for an intestinal transplant. The DNA of the CDR3 is TGTGCCAGCAGCCCCCTCGCGGGACATTCTTCCGAGCAGTACTTC. The encoded protein is CASSPLAGHSSEQYF.